This entry lists 21 T cell receptor beta chains sequenced from one sample in a study of shared clonotypes between healthy human individuals. Clones were read by immunoSEQ multiplex PCR, and TCRdb kept only the in-frame ones, dropping some. Among approximately 980,000 clones listed, 76% were seen once. Sequencing used memory CD4+ T cells sorted from blood. The sample's subset: CD45RA-negative fraction. These receptors were obtained from a man aged 18 to 29 in good health.

The chain carries TRBV7-9 and TRBJ1-2; 7 nucleotides match TRBD1. Trimming at V came to 7 bases and at J to 6 bases, leaving 5 bases not matched to a gene. This CDR3 has 12 residues. Looked up from germline, CDR1 is SEHNR and CDR2 is FQNEAQ (reference sequence). Here the CDR3 DNA reads TGTGCCAGCAACAGGGGAAGCGATGGCTACACCTTC. Amino acid sequence: CASNRGSDGYTF.

As concerns this clone: One end of the junction varies from germline; a read error may be responsible. V gene TRBV11-2 combines with J gene TRBJ1-3; D may be TRBD1 (6 bases). The CDR3 has 12 amino acids. In germline, CDR1 is SGHAT, CDR2 FQNNGV. This CDR3 reads CASSLDGRTAFF. For the CDR3, the DNA is TGTGCCAGCAGCTTGGACGGACGGACAGCCTTCTTT.

A few counts support this clone. V is TRBV6-1 and J is TRBJ1-1, with TRBD1 as a possible D gene (5 bases). This CDR3 spans 14 amino acids. Trimming pared 7 bases from V and 7 bases from J, leaving 19 bases between. The germline CDR1 and CDR2 sequences are MNHNS and SASEGT. DNA for the CDR3: TGTGCCAGCAATCCGGGACCCAGGGCCCTTGAAGCTTTCTTT. This encodes CASNPGPRALEAFF.

The gene calls are TRBV5-5 and TRBJ1-6; 7 nucleotides line up with TRBD1. After removal of 4 bases from V and 7 bases from J, the junction contained 8 bases not matched to a gene. The V gene's germline CDR1 is SGHKS and CDR2 YYEKEE (reference sequence). The CDR3 loop spans 15 amino acids. In DNA, the CDR3 is TGTGCCAGCAGCCCATCACGGGACAGAAATTCACCCCTCCACTTT. Its protein product is CASSPSRDRNSPLHF.

The CDR3 DNA sequence: TGTGCCAGCAGCCAAAGTAGGCCAGATACGCAGTATTTT. Residues: CASSQSRPDTQYF. The chain carries TRBV7-2 and TRBJ2-3; no clear D gene. The CDR3 is made up of 13 amino acids. CDR1 is SGHTA, CDR2 FQGNSA, per germline. With 5 bases removed from V and 4 bases from J, the gap between germline ends came to 10 bases.

V usage is TRBV5-1 and J usage is TRBJ2-7, with D perhaps assigned TRBD1 or TRBD2 (6 bases each). V lost 4 bases to trimming and J lost 6 bases, with 14 bases between them. Per the germline V gene, CDR1 is SGHRS and CDR2 is YFSETQ. The CDR3 runs 13 residues. CDR3: CASSHREDREQYF. In DNA, the CDR3 is TGCGCCAGCAGCCACAGGGAGGACCGCGAGCAGTACTTC.

This sequence joins TRBV10-1 and TRBJ1-1; D is uncertain. The germline V gene has CDR1 WNHNN and CDR2 SYGVQD (reference sequence). This CDR3 comprises 15 residues. The V and J ends lost 0 bases and 1 base respectively, with 9 bases between them. The CDR3 protein is CASSESMTRNTEAFF. CDR3 coding DNA: TGCGCCAGCAGTGAGTCGATGACCAGGAACACTGAAGCTTTCTTT.

This chain joins TRBV2 and TRBJ2-3; TRBD2 matches 12 bases. The germline CDR1 and CDR2 sequences are SNHLY and FYNNEI. There are 16 residues in the CDR3. V lost 5 bases, J lost 8 bases, and 11 bases stayed unmatched. In nucleotides, the CDR3 is TGTGCCAGCAGTCCCACTAGCGGGGGGTCCCCGGGTACGCAGTATTTT. This sequence encodes CASSPTSGGSPGTQYF.

V usage is TRBV29-1 and J usage is TRBJ2-2; 9 positions agree with TRBD1. The CDR3 has 15 amino acids. The V segment lost 5 bases and the J segment 3 bases; nucleotides outside the gene matches: 7. Germline CDR1 SQVTM, CDR2 ANQGSEA. The CDR3, as DNA: TGCAGCGTTATAACAGGGGGCGGGTACACCGGGGAGCTGTTTTTT. This codes for CSVITGGGYTGELFF.

V is TRBV10-3 and J is TRBJ1-5, with 12 nucleotides matching TRBD1. The CDR3 is made up of 17 amino acids. V shed 6 bases and J 6 bases; nucleotides not matched to a gene: 12. Per the germline V gene, CDR1 is ENHRY and CDR2 is SYGVKD. The CDR3 bases are TGTGCCATCAGCTCCGGGACAGGGGGCGCTGGTAGTCAGCCCCAGCATTTT. Amino acid sequence: CAISSGTGGAGSQPQHF.

V and J are TRBV6-5 and TRBJ1-2; D is uncertain. V was shortened by 5 bases and J by 6 bases, with 16 bases between the two germline ends. Germline V gene sequence: CDR1 MNHEY, CDR2 SVGAGI. CDR3 length: 14 amino acids. The CDR3 region has the DNA TGTGCCAGCAGTCGGTTGGCAGGACGCCATGGCTACACCTTC. Amino acids: CASSRLAGRHGYTF.

The CDR3 loop is CASSSLAGDTQYF. CDR3 nucleotides: TGTGCCAGCAGCTCATTAGCGGGAGATACGCAGTATTTT. V is TRBV7-2 and J is TRBJ2-3; 7 nucleotides agree with TRBD2. This CDR3 region has 13 residues. The J segment lost 5 bases and the V segment lost 4 bases, leaving 3 bases of the junction unmatched. Germline CDR1 is SGHTA and CDR2 is FQGNSA.

This clone was observed a few times. V gene TRBV7-2 combines with J gene TRBJ2-3; 10 positions agree with TRBD2. Per germline, CDR1 SGHTA and CDR2 FQGNSA. This CDR3 is built from 14 residues. The ends lost 5 bases at V and 6 bases at J; junction bases unmatched: 5. CDR3: CASSPSGSMDTQYF. CDR3 bases: TGTGCCAGCAGCCCTAGCGGGAGTATGGATACGCAGTATTTT.

A few counts support this clone. This rearrangement joins TRBV28 to TRBJ2-4; perhaps TRBD1 as D (6 bases). The V gene lost 6 bases and the J gene lost 0 bases, with 15 bases spanning the gap. Germline CDR1 and CDR2: MDHEN and SYDVKM. There are 16 residues in the CDR3. Written as DNA, the CDR3 is TGTGCCAGCAGGACGACAGGAGTCCTAGCCAAAAACATTCAGTACTTC. Its protein is CASRTTGVLAKNIQYF.

Turning to this clone: This sample includes further DNA sequences coding for the same CDR3. The rearrangement joins TRBV28 to TRBJ1-5; D remains unclear. The germline V and J ends were trimmed by 4 bases and 7 bases, with 5 bases remaining between them. Germline lookup yields CDR1 MDHEN and CDR2 SYDVKM. The CDR3 is made up of 11 amino acids. CDR3: CASSSQQPQHF. The CDR3, as DNA: TGTGCCAGCAGTTCACAGCAGCCCCAGCATTTT.

V usage is TRBV28 and J usage is TRBJ1-2; D gene unclear. Germline CDR1 is MDHEN and CDR2 is SYDVKM. With 2 bases removed from V and 4 bases from J, the gap between germline ends came to 11 bases. The CDR3 extends over 14 amino acids. The CDR3 sequence is CASSLERRVYGYTF. DNA for the CDR3: TGTGCCAGCAGTTTAGAGAGGAGGGTCTATGGCTACACCTTC.

With respect to this clone: This specimen includes other DNA sequences encoding the same CDR3. V usage is TRBV14 and J usage is TRBJ2-5, with D unclear. The V and J ends lost 1 base and 4 bases respectively, with 7 bases between them. The germline V gene has CDR1 SGHDN and CDR2 FVKESK. The CDR3 totals 13 residues. Here the CDR3 reads CASSQGLAETQYF. The CDR3 DNA sequence: TGTGCCAGCAGCCAAGGTTTGGCAGAGACCCAGTACTTC.

This clone appeared once. This chain uses TRBV5-1 with TRBJ2-7; 11 bases match TRBD2. The CDR3 has 15 residues. Unmatched junction bases numbered 9, after V lost 8 bases and J lost 2 bases. Germline CDR1 and CDR2: SGHRS and YFSETQ. The CDR3 DNA sequence: TGCGCCAGTAGGGTAGCGGGAGGGGAACCCTACGAGCAGTACTTC. Translating it yields CASRVAGGEPYEQYF.

This clone was found a few times. At the DNA level, this CDR3 is encoded by other sequences in the same sample as well. V and J are TRBV5-1 and TRBJ1-6; 9 bases line up with TRBD1. The CDR3 is 14 residues long. V was pared by 4 bases and J by 10 bases, with 6 bases of the junction left unmatched. Germline V CDR1 and CDR2: SGHRS, YFSETQ. CDR3: CASSEGQGGSPLHF. The CDR3 coding sequence is TGCGCCAGCAGCGAGGGACAGGGAGGGTCACCCCTCCACTTT. Complete variable domain (other parts from reference TRBV5-1 and TRBJ1-6): KAGVTQTPRYLIKTRGQQVTLSCSPISGHRSVSWYQQTPGQGLQFLFEYFSETQRNKGNFPGRFSGRQFSNSRSEMNVSTLELGDSALYLCASSEGQGGSPLHFGNGTRLTVT.

The sample holds a few counts of this clone. The chain recombines TRBV7-2 with TRBJ1-6, with D perhaps TRBD1 (6 bases). V was trimmed by 1 base and J by 10 bases, leaving 14 bases between them. The CDR3 has 15 amino acids. Germline CDR1 reads SGHTA; CDR2 reads FQGNSA. The CDR3 bases are TGTGCCAGCAGCTTAGGGGAAGGGGGTCGATCACCCCTCCACTTT. It translates to CASSLGEGGRSPLHF.

The chain uses TRBV5-1 and TRBJ1-3; D not certain. CDR1 is SGHRS, CDR2 YFSETQ, per germline. The CDR3 length is 15 residues. With 2 bases removed from V and 2 bases from J, the gap between germline ends came to 11 bases. The CDR3 spells CASSFTGGAGNTIYF. CDR3 DNA sequence: TGCGCCAGCAGCTTCACCGGAGGAGCTGGAAACACCATATATTTT.